Listed here are 21 T cell receptor beta chains from one sample, sequenced in a study of blood T cell repertoires in COVID-19. Some clones are missing from TCRdb's copy, which holds only in-frame ones; the method was immunoSEQ multiplex PCR. The sample holds tens of thousands of clones, about 74% seen once. Sequenced input: peripheral blood. The origin of the receptors is a woman of 80 years or more with acute or convalescent COVID-19.

This clone was observed once. V and J are TRBV11-3 and TRBJ2-5; D may be TRBD1 (6 bases). There are 14 residues in the CDR3. V shed 1 base and J shed 5 bases, with 11 bases lying between them. CDR1 is SGHNT and CDR2 is YENEEA in the germline V gene. CDR3 bases: TGTGCCAGCAGCTTAGGCGGACAGATGGAGACCCAGTACTTC. Its translation is CASSLGGQMETQYF.

In its sample, this clone was seen once. The CDR3 reads CASSPLAGGVSGANVLTF. Here the CDR3 DNA reads TGCGCCAGCAGCCCGCTAGCGGGAGGCGTCTCTGGGGCCAACGTCCTGACTTTC. This sequence joins TRBV5-1 and TRBJ2-6; 11 bases align to TRBD2. Germline CDR1 and CDR2: SGHRS and YFSETQ. Unmatched junction bases numbered 6, after V lost 4 bases and J lost 0 bases. The CDR3 length is 18 residues.

This clone was observed a single time. The chain carries TRBV11-3 and TRBJ2-1; perhaps TRBD2 as D (6 bases). V gave up 2 bases and J gave up 4 bases, with 18 bases separating them. CDR3 size: 17 residues. Germline V gene lookup returns CDR1 SGHNT and CDR2 YENEEA. The CDR3 coding sequence is TGTGCCAGCAGCTTAAAGTTTGGGGGAGGCAGTTACAATGAGCAGTTCTTC. Translated: CASSLKFGGGSYNEQFF. Full variable domain (outside the CDR3, taken from reference TRBV11-3 and TRBJ2-1): EAGVVQSPRYKIIEKKQPVAFWCNPISGHNTLYWYLQNLGQGPELLIRYENEEAVDDSQLPKDRFSAERLKGVDSTLKIQPAELGDSAVYLCASSLKFGGGSYNEQFFGPGTRLTVL.

The rearrangement uses TRBV4-2 and TRBJ2-7, with D possibly matching TRBD2 (6 bases). This CDR3 has 14 residues. The V gene lost 0 bases and the J gene lost 2 bases, with 8 bases spanning the gap. The germline CDR1 and CDR2 sequences are LGHNA and YNFKEQ. The CDR3 loop is CASSQDRRAYEQYF. CDR3 sequence (DNA): TGTGCCAGCAGCCAAGATAGGAGGGCCTACGAGCAGTACTTC.

This clone has a handful of counts. The chain carries TRBV19 and TRBJ1-1; D gene uncertain. Deletions cut 10 bases from V and 0 bases from J, with 12 bases between. Germline assignment: CDR1 LNHDA and CDR2 SQIVND (reference sequence). The CDR3 consists of 13 residues. The CDR3 DNA sequence: TGTGCCACCTCACCCCCGGTGAACACTGAAGCTTTCTTT. This encodes CATSPPVNTEAFF.

The chain carries TRBV6-4 and TRBJ2-1; TRBD2 matches 12 bases. Germline CDR1 and CDR2: MRHNA and SNTAGT. J gave up 4 bases and V 6 bases, and 4 bases lay outside the gene matches. The CDR3 covers 15 residues. CDR3 in amino acids: CASSNGLAGYNEQFF. The CDR3 bases are TGTGCCAGCAGCAACGGACTAGCGGGGTACAATGAGCAGTTCTTC.

V and J are TRBV19 and TRBJ1-5; D is possibly TRBD1 (5 bases). V was cut by 4 bases and J by 7 bases, with 14 bases left in between. The CDR3 runs 14 residues. The germline V gene encodes CDR1 LNHDA and CDR2 SQIVND (reference sequence). As DNA, the CDR3 is TGTGCCAGTAGTACTCAAGGGGCCCAACAGCCCCAGCATTTT. This translates into CASSTQGAQQPQHF.

This clone was detected only a few times. The chain joins TRBV29-1 to TRBJ1-5, with 9 positions matching TRBD1. Germline V gene sequence: CDR1 SQVTM, CDR2 ANQGSEA. The CDR3 covers 13 residues. J was trimmed by 3 bases and V by 7 bases; bases with no gene match: 4. DNA for the CDR3: TGCAGCGGTGGACAGGGGTACAATCAGCCCCAGCATTTT. Amino acids: CSGGQGYNQPQHF.

The rearrangement uses TRBV7-6 and TRBJ2-7; 9 bases match TRBD2. The CDR3 loop spans 15 amino acids. Trimming took 1 base from V and 0 from J; bases not matched to a gene: 1. Germline V gene lookup returns CDR1 SGHVS and CDR2 FNYEAQ. CDR3 DNA sequence: TGTGCCAGCAGCTTAGGACTAGCGGACTCCTACGAGCAGTACTTC. It encodes CASSLGLADSYEQYF.

This clone was counted once. The rearrangement joins TRBV19 to TRBJ2-1; 8 bases are shared with TRBD1. The J segment lost 2 bases and the V segment lost 3 bases, leaving 3 bases of the junction unmatched. Germline loops: CDR1 LNHDA, CDR2 SQIVND (reference sequence). The CDR3 totals 15 residues. This chain's CDR3 is CASSIGQGAYNEQFF. The DNA for the CDR3 is TGTGCCAGTAGTATCGGACAGGGTGCCTACAATGAGCAGTTCTTC.

DNA of the CDR3: TGCGCCAGCAGCCACCCGACAGGGAGGAACACTGAAGCTTTCTTT. Protein: CASSHPTGRNTEAFF. The gene calls are TRBV4-1 and TRBJ1-1; 7 nucleotides line up with TRBD1. CDR3 length: 15 amino acids. With 3 bases clipped from V and 1 base from J, the junction kept 5 bases outside the gene matches. Germline V gives CDR1 MGHRA, CDR2 YSYEKL.

The V gene is TRBV27, the J gene TRBJ2-2; 11 bases agree with TRBD1. Per germline, CDR1 MNHEY and CDR2 SMNVEV (reference sequence). The CDR3 length is 14 residues. Losses at the gene ends were 7 bases for V and 6 bases for J; bases not matched to a gene: 4. CDR3 protein: CASKGDRGSGELFF. In DNA form, the CDR3 reads TGTGCCAGCAAGGGGGACAGGGGGTCCGGGGAGCTGTTTTTT.

The chain carries TRBV2 and TRBJ1-1; possibly TRBD1 for D (5 bases). The CDR3 totals 13 residues. Germline lookup yields CDR1 SNHLY and CDR2 FYNNEI. V was cut by 10 bases and J by 0 bases, with 12 bases left in between. The CDR3 DNA follows: TGTGCCACCAAGGGACTCCTGAACACTGAAGCTTTCTTT. Translating it yields CATKGLLNTEAFF.

In this sample, this clone turned up once. V is TRBV30 and J is TRBJ1-2, with D possibly matching TRBD1 (5 bases). The germline V and J ends were trimmed by 2 bases and 7 bases, with 17 bases remaining between them. The CDR3 extends over 14 amino acids. Germline V gene data show CDR1 as GTSNPN and CDR2 as SVGIG (reference sequence). The CDR3 reads CAWSPGGDLGGYTF. The DNA of the CDR3 is TGTGCCTGGAGTCCGGGGGGGGATTTGGGTGGCTACACCTTC.

This sequence joins TRBV4-1 and TRBJ2-1, with 11 bases identical to TRBD2. There are 17 residues in the CDR3. The J segment lost 4 bases and the V segment lost 0 bases, leaving 5 bases of the junction unmatched. Germline CDR1 is MGHRA and CDR2 is YSYEKL. The CDR3 spells CASSQDQTSGIYNEQFF. The CDR3 nucleotides read TGCGCCAGCAGCCAAGACCAGACTAGCGGGATTTACAATGAGCAGTTCTTC.

The table lists this clone with a few counts. Within the sample, other DNA sequences also encode this same CDR3. The chain links TRBV28 to TRBJ2-3; a possible D gene is TRBD2 (6 bases). Germline CDR1 MDHEN, CDR2 SYDVKM. The CDR3 is 14 residues long. Trimming pared 2 bases from V and 3 bases from J, leaving 9 bases between. CDR3 loop: CASSLAGGTDTQYF. CDR3 DNA sequence: TGTGCCAGCAGTTTAGCCGGGGGAACAGATACGCAGTATTTT.

The chain is built from TRBV27 and TRBJ2-7; TRBD1 aligns across 11 bases. Germline V CDR1 and CDR2: MNHEY, SMNVEV (reference sequence). CDR3 length: 15 residues. V dropped 3 bases and J dropped 5; count of bases not matched to a gene: 6. CDR3 in amino acids: CASSLGTGGFDEQYF. Written as DNA, the CDR3 is TGTGCCAGCAGTTTGGGGACAGGGGGTTTCGACGAGCAGTACTTC.

V usage is TRBV5-1 and J usage is TRBJ2-1; D gene uncertain. CDR1 and CDR2 from the germline V gene are SGHRS and YFSETQ. The CDR3 contains 14 residues. V lost 3 bases and J lost 8, with 15 bases in between. Here the CDR3 DNA reads TGCGCCAGCAGCTACGGAGTCATCGGCGATGAGCAGTTCTTC. Protein: CASSYGVIGDEQFF.

The V call is TRBV7-2, the J call TRBJ2-7; D unclear. V lost 4 bases and J lost 4, with 11 bases in between. The germline V gene has CDR1 SGHTA and CDR2 FQGNSA. The CDR3 has 13 residues. The CDR3 bases are TGTGCCAGCAGCTCCTCGTCTTTTTACGAGCAGTACTTC. It codes for CASSSSSFYEQYF. The whole variable domain, filled in from reference TRBV7-2 and TRBJ2-7, reads GAGVSQSPSNKVTEKGKDVELRCDPISGHTALYWYRQSLGQGLEFLIYFQGNSAPDKSGLPSDRFSAERTGGSVSTLTIQRTQQEDSAVYLCASSSSSFYEQYFGPGTRLTVT.

The chain combines TRBV5-1 with TRBJ1-1; 7 nucleotides match TRBD1. Germline loops: CDR1 SGHRS, CDR2 YFSETQ. CDR3 length: 15 amino acids. V shed 3 bases, J shed 5 bases, and the junction held 10 bases outside the gene matches. In DNA, the CDR3 is TGCGCCAGCAGCTCGGAGACAGGGAGAGAGACTGAAGCTTTCTTT. Amino acid sequence: CASSSETGRETEAFF.

The chain joins TRBV4-1 to TRBJ1-6; D might be TRBD1 (5 bases). The CDR3 covers 15 residues. Germline V gene lookup returns CDR1 MGHRA and CDR2 YSYEKL. Trimming removed 4 bases at V and 6 bases at J, with 13 bases between. CDR3 bases: TGCGCCAGCAGCCCGCGGACAACTCTTAATTCACCCCTCCACTTT. This encodes CASSPRTTLNSPLHF.